These 10 T cell receptor beta chains were all obtained from the same sample, sequenced in a study of T cells after yellow fever vaccination. Via MiXCR, TCRdb re-called the 5' RACE reads, giving one row per CDR3 protein. The data hold a few hundred thousand distinct CDR3 sequences, with 8% to 9.5% observed a single time. This material consisted of PBMCs, taken more than 40 days after the first yellow fever vaccination. Receptors were obtained from a man aged 18-30 years who received the YFV17D yellow fever vaccine.

This clonotype was picked up a small number of times. This rearrangement joins TRBV20-1 to TRBJ2-3; the D is unclear. CDR1 is DFQATT and CDR2 is SNEGSKA in the germline V gene (reference sequence). The ends were cut back, 6 bases at V and 3 bases at J, with 7 bases in the middle. The CDR3 consists of 11 residues. The CDR3 region is CSASQTDTQYF. DNA for the CDR3: TGCAGTGCGTCTCAGACAGATACGCAGTATTTT.

This clonotype has a handful of counts. The chain uses TRBV3-1 and TRBJ2-5; 10 bases line up with TRBD2. The CDR3 sequence is 16 residues long. The V segment lost 1 base and the J segment 5 bases; nucleotides outside the gene matches: 7. CDR1 is LGHDT and CDR2 is YNNKEL in the germline V gene (reference sequence). CDR3 sequence reads: CASSQGNSGGYETQYF. The CDR3 DNA follows: TGTGCCAGCAGCCAAGGAAATAGCGGGGGGTATGAGACCCAGTACTTC.

This clonotype was recorded a few times. The genes are TRBV7-3 and TRBJ2-1; 9 bases line up with TRBD1. Trimming at V came to 5 bases and at J to 5 bases, leaving 7 bases not matched to a gene. Germline values: CDR1 SGHTA, CDR2 FQGTGA. The CDR3 spans 15 residues. The CDR3 protein is CASSAPGQGHNEQFF. DNA of the CDR3: TGTGCCAGCAGCGCCCCGGGACAGGGACACAATGAGCAGTTCTTC.

There are a few counts of this clonotype. CDR3 loop: CSVEDPAGFGTQYF. DNA for the CDR3: TGCAGCGTTGAAGATCCAGCAGGGTTCGGTACGCAGTATTTT. V and J are TRBV29-1 and TRBJ2-3, with D tentatively TRBD1 (5 bases). CDR1 SQVTM and CDR2 ANQGSEA come from the germline V gene. V lost 0 bases and J lost 8, with 15 bases in between. This CDR3 comprises 14 residues.

The V call is TRBV25-1, the J call TRBJ2-2; tentatively, D is TRBD1 (5 bases). V lost 3 bases, J lost 2 bases, and 10 bases lay in between. The CDR3 spans 15 residues. From germline, CDR1 is MGHDK and CDR2 SYGVNS. This CDR3 reads CASSEVDSNTGELFF. CDR3 DNA: TGTGCCAGCAGTGAGGTCGACAGTAACACCGGGGAGCTGTTTTTT.

This sequence joins TRBV13 and TRBJ2-1; D unclear. Germline V gene sequence: CDR1 PRHDT, CDR2 FYEKMQ (reference sequence). The CDR3 runs 15 residues. Trimming shortened V by 4 bases and J by 8 bases, and 18 bases separated the two germline ends. The CDR3 spells CASSSLASPGDEQFF. CDR3 in DNA: TGTGCCAGCAGCTCCCTGGCAAGCCCCGGAGATGAGCAGTTCTTC.

The chain carries TRBV27 and TRBJ1-1; D is uncertain. Germline lookup yields CDR1 MNHEY and CDR2 SMNVEV (reference sequence). The CDR3 is 13 amino acids. The V end lost 6 bases, the J end lost 5 bases, and 13 bases lay between the germline ends. DNA for the CDR3: TGTGCCAGCAGCCCGCTTATCGGGACTGAAGCTTTCTTT. Its protein is CASSPLIGTEAFF.

The chain employs TRBV5-1 and TRBJ1-2; TRBD1 is a possible D gene (6 bases). V was clipped by 0 bases and J by 4 bases, with 13 bases between them. The length of the CDR3 is 15 residues. The V gene's germline CDR1 is SGHRS and CDR2 YFSETQ. CDR3 sequence: CASSLGPGETYGYTF. In DNA form, the CDR3 reads TGCGCCAGCAGCTTGGGTCCAGGGGAGACCTATGGCTACACCTTC.

This clonotype was detected a few times. V and J are TRBV6-4 and TRBJ2-2; TRBD2 matches at 14 bases. Germline V lookup: CDR1 MRHNA, CDR2 SNTAGT. CDR3 size: 20 residues. J was trimmed by 0 bases and V by 7 bases; bases with no gene match: 13. CDR3 protein: CASTIYPGLAGATNTGELFF. Written as DNA, the CDR3 is TGTGCCAGCACGATCTACCCGGGACTAGCGGGGGCAACGAACACCGGGGAGCTGTTTTTT.

This chain uses TRBV20-1 with TRBJ2-5, with 7 positions matching TRBD1. From germline, CDR1 is DFQATT and CDR2 SNEGSKA (reference sequence). The CDR3 is 13 amino acids. V gave up 6 bases and J gave up 0 bases; unmatched junction bases: 4. The DNA for the CDR3 is TGCAGTGCCGTTGGACAGGACCAAGAGACCCAGTACTTC. Protein product: CSAVGQDQETQYF.